Following are 27 T cell receptor beta chains from one sample sequenced in a study of blood T cell repertoires in COVID-19. Sequencing was performed with immunoSEQ multiplex PCR; in TCRdb, only in-frame clones are kept and a portion is missing. The sample has 250,000 to 300,000 clones, around 90% seen once; the top ten hold approximately 6%. Specimen: peripheral blood. Every receptor here comes from a woman aged 45-65 years with COVID-19, enrolled during active disease.

J is TRBJ1-2 and V is TRBV7-9; D not certain. The CDR3 contains 13 residues. The germline V gene encodes CDR1 SEHNR and CDR2 FQNEAQ (reference sequence). Trimming pared 3 bases from V and 6 bases from J, leaving 11 bases between. In DNA form, the CDR3 reads TGTGCCAGCAGCTTGACATTTAATAATGGCTACACCTTC. It specifies CASSLTFNNGYTF.

The V and J genes are TRBV7-8 and TRBJ1-1; D call uncertain. This CDR3 has 12 residues. In germline, CDR1 is SGHVS, CDR2 FQNEAQ. Trimming removed 5 bases at V and 10 bases at J, with 14 bases between. Here the CDR3 reads CASSPPLGGAFF. CDR3 DNA: TGTGCCAGCAGCCCCCCGCTCGGTGGAGCTTTCTTT.

Comment on this clone: The sample has other DNA sequences that encode this CDR3 too. J is TRBJ1-2 and V is TRBV6-6, with 7 bases identical to TRBD1. The CDR3 runs 14 residues. Germline V gene lookup returns CDR1 MNHNY and CDR2 SVGAGI (reference sequence). Unmatched junction bases numbered 0, after V lost 0 bases and J lost 2 bases. As DNA, the CDR3 is TGTGCCAGCAGTTACTCGACAGGGAACTATGGCTACACCTTC. Its protein product is CASSYSTGNYGYTF.

This chain connects TRBV27 to TRBJ2-5; 8 bases agree with TRBD1. The V gene's germline CDR1 is MNHEY and CDR2 SMNVEV (reference sequence). CDR3 length equals 15 residues. V dropped 5 bases and J dropped 9; count of bases not matched to a gene: 14. The CDR3 coding sequence is TGTGCCAGCAGTCCCTTGGGACAGGCCCTTACGGCCCAGTACTTC. This encodes CASSPLGQALTAQYF.

This chain connects TRBV7-2 to TRBJ1-6; possible D gene TRBD1, 5 bases. The CDR3 length is 18 residues. V gave up 0 bases and J gave up 0 bases, with 12 bases separating them. The germline CDR1 and CDR2 sequences are SGHTA and FQGNSA. CDR3: CASSLAGGSFSYNSPLHF. Here the CDR3 DNA reads TGTGCCAGCAGCTTAGCCGGGGGATCTTTCTCCTATAATTCACCCCTCCACTTT.

The chain has TRBV24-1 and TRBJ2-1, with TRBD2 as a possible D gene (6 bases). The CDR3 has 15 amino acids. Germline V gives CDR1 KGHDR, CDR2 SFDVKD. The V and J ends lost 5 bases and 7 bases respectively, with 17 bases between them. In nucleotides, the CDR3 is TGTGCCACCAGTGTCCCCCGGGGGAATAGGAATGAGCAGTTCTTC. Residues: CATSVPRGNRNEQFF.

V and J are TRBV6-6 and TRBJ1-4; 8 bases line up with TRBD1. Per the germline V gene, CDR1 is MNHNY and CDR2 is SVGAGI (reference sequence). V trimming: 5 bases; J trimming: 6 bases; junction bases outside the gene matches: 8. The CDR3 totals 15 residues. CDR3 DNA sequence: TGTGCCAGCAGTAAATACGACAGGGGTGATGAAAAACTGTTTTTT. This translates into CASSKYDRGDEKLFF.

This CDR3 reads CASSGQTLRSTEAFF. The CDR3 nucleotides read TGTGCCAGCAGCGGACAAACCCTTCGAAGCACTGAAGCTTTCTTT. The V gene is TRBV11-2, the J gene TRBJ1-1, with D tentatively TRBD1 (5 bases). CDR3 length: 15 residues. Germline CDR1 SGHAT, CDR2 FQNNGV. V lost 5 bases, J lost 4 bases, and 17 bases lay in between.

This clone showed up just once. The chain couples TRBV7-9 to TRBJ1-1, with 7 bases lining up with TRBD1. CDR3 length: 16 residues. V dropped 4 bases and J dropped 4; count of bases not matched to a gene: 12. CDR1 and CDR2 (germline): SEHNR, FQNEAQ (reference sequence). The DNA for the CDR3 is TGTGCCAGCAGCTCCACAGGGGCTAAAAAGGGCACTGAAGCTTTCTTT. It yields the protein CASSSTGAKKGTEAFF. The full variable domain, in which reference TRBV7-9 and TRBJ1-1 provide the parts outside the CDR3, is DTGVSQNPRHKITKRGQNVTFRCDPISEHNRLYWYRQTLGQGPEFLTYFQNEAQLEKSRLLSDRFSAERPKGSFSTLEIQRTEQGDSAMYLCASSSTGAKKGTEAFFGQGTRLTVV.

This sequence joins TRBV19 and TRBJ1-5; possibly TRBD1 for D (5 bases). The CDR3 totals 16 residues. Germline lookup yields CDR1 LNHDA and CDR2 SQIVND (reference sequence). Trimming left V 1 base short and J 3 bases short, with 13 bases between. In DNA form, the CDR3 reads TGTGCCAGTAGTATAGGTAAAGGGACTTTCAATCAGCCCCAGCATTTT. It is translated as CASSIGKGTFNQPQHF.

The chain uses TRBV19 and TRBJ1-1; D call uncertain. The CDR3 runs 11 residues. CDR1 and CDR2 (germline): LNHDA, SQIVND (reference sequence). V dropped 3 bases and J dropped 11 bases, with 10 bases sitting between them. The CDR3 DNA follows: TGTGCCAGTAGTATTCAGGTGTGGGCTTTCTTT. Translated, it gives CASSIQVWAFF.

V is TRBV5-1 and J is TRBJ1-1; 7 positions match TRBD1. V shed 4 bases, J shed 1 base, and the junction held 7 bases outside the gene matches. Germline V CDR1 and CDR2: SGHRS, YFSETQ. The CDR3 length is 15 residues. The CDR3 bases are TGCGCCAGCAGCGGAGGGGGCGCGAGGAACACTGAAGCTTTCTTT. Translating it yields CASSGGGARNTEAFF.

This rearrangement joins TRBV7-3 to TRBJ2-1, with 9 bases lining up with TRBD1. The CDR3 has 15 residues. V dropped 4 bases and J dropped 6; count of bases not matched to a gene: 7. Germline values: CDR1 SGHTA, CDR2 FQGTGA. This CDR3 reads CASSSWPGQGNEQFF. CDR3 sequence (DNA): TGTGCCAGCAGCTCATGGCCGGGACAGGGCAATGAGCAGTTCTTC.

This chain links TRBV5-1 with TRBJ1-2; D is possibly TRBD1 (5 bases). Germline assignment: CDR1 SGHRS and CDR2 YFSETQ. The length of the CDR3 is 13 residues. Trimming removed 6 bases from V and 4 bases from J, with 13 bases in between. CDR3: CASTAGRGYGYTF. The CDR3 DNA reads TGCGCCAGCACGGCAGGGCGAGGCTATGGCTACACCTTC.

Here the CDR3 DNA reads TGTGCCAGCAGCTTAATTGAGGGGGCAGGGGGCTACACCTTC. The encoded protein is CASSLIEGAGGYTF. The genes are TRBV7-8 and TRBJ1-2; 7 bases agree with TRBD1. CDR1 and CDR2 (germline): SGHVS, FQNEAQ. The CDR3 has 14 residues. V lost 2 bases, J lost 8 bases, and 8 bases stayed unmatched.

The CDR3 nucleotides read TGTGCCAGCAGCCCCAGTGTGAACACTGAAGCTTTCTTT. Its protein product is CASSPSVNTEAFF. The gene calls are TRBV11-2 and TRBJ1-1; no definite D call. Germline V lookup: CDR1 SGHAT, CDR2 FQNNGV. The CDR3 loop spans 13 amino acids. The germline V and J ends were trimmed by 5 bases and 0 bases, with 7 bases remaining between them.

This clone was seen a handful of times. This chain links TRBV19 with TRBJ1-2; 8 bases agree with TRBD1. This CDR3 contains 14 residues. Germline V lookup: CDR1 LNHDA, CDR2 SQIVND (reference sequence). V gave up 5 bases and J gave up 0 bases; unmatched junction bases: 2. CDR3 sequence: CASSVQGANYGYTF. In DNA form, the CDR3 reads TGTGCCAGTAGTGTACAGGGGGCTAACTATGGCTACACCTTC.

CDR3 amino acids: CAWSPYHNEQFF. The CDR3 nucleotides are TGTGCCTGGAGTCCCTACCACAATGAGCAGTTCTTC. The V and J genes are TRBV30 and TRBJ2-1; no firm D call. The germline V gene encodes CDR1 GTSNPN and CDR2 SVGIG (reference sequence). This CDR3 contains 12 residues. V was pared by 2 bases and J by 5 bases, with 7 bases between.

The chain employs TRBV27 and TRBJ1-5, with D unresolved. The V end lost 2 bases, the J end lost 4 bases, and 18 bases lay between the germline ends. The CDR3 length is 17 residues. CDR1 and CDR2 (germline): MNHEY, SMNVEV (reference sequence). The CDR3 DNA sequence: TGTGCCAGCAGTTTAACAGCCGTGGCAGTTTCTAATCAGCCCCAGCATTTT. Protein product: CASSLTAVAVSNQPQHF.

The chain joins TRBV6-5 to TRBJ1-1, with D unclear. Germline lookup yields CDR1 MNHEY and CDR2 SVGAGI. The ends were cut back, 2 bases at V and 3 bases at J, with 10 bases in the middle. This CDR3 contains 14 residues. CDR3 amino acids: CASSYVPADTEAFF. CDR3 bases: TGTGCCAGCAGTTACGTCCCGGCGGACACTGAAGCTTTCTTT.

The gene calls are TRBV4-1 and TRBJ2-3, with a tentative D call TRBD2 (5 bases). Trimming removed 0 bases at V and 2 bases at J, with 15 bases between. The CDR3 runs 17 residues. Germline CDR1 reads MGHRA; CDR2 reads YSYEKL. Written as DNA, the CDR3 is TGCGCCAGCAGCCAAGACCCACTAGTCGGTGACACAGATACGCAGTATTTT. Protein: CASSQDPLVGDTDTQYF.

The rearrangement uses TRBV10-3 and TRBJ1-6, with D possibly being TRBD1 (5 bases). The CDR3 runs to 15 residues. The V and J ends lost 0 bases and 6 bases respectively, with 9 bases between them. Per the germline V gene, CDR1 is ENHRY and CDR2 is SYGVKD. CDR3: CAISESWQGNSPLHF. The CDR3 DNA reads TGTGCCATCAGTGAGTCGTGGCAGGGTAATTCACCCCTCCACTTT.

J is TRBJ1-5 and V is TRBV3-1 (or the pseudogene TRBV3-2), with D maybe TRBD1 (6 bases). Germline V gene sequence: CDR1 LGHDT, CDR2 YNNKEL (reference sequence). The CDR3 totals 14 residues. V was clipped by 4 bases and J by 11 bases, with 18 bases between them. The CDR3 spells CASSPTNTGMAQHF. The CDR3 nucleotides are TGTGCCAGCAGCCCCACTAACACAGGGATGGCCCAGCATTTT.

This clone was detected only once. The rearrangement uses TRBV2 and TRBJ2-1; the D gene is possibly TRBD1 (6 bases). The CDR3 length is 15 residues. Trimming cost V 6 bases and J 9 bases, with 21 bases left between them. Germline V gives CDR1 SNHLY, CDR2 FYNNEI. The CDR3 reads CASRWRNRVEAEQFF. The CDR3 DNA sequence: TGTGCCAGCAGATGGAGGAACAGGGTTGAAGCTGAGCAGTTCTTC.

In the case of this clone: Other DNA sequences of this sample code for an identical CDR3. V gene TRBV12-3 or TRBV12-4 combines with J gene TRBJ2-2; D gene unclear. With 3 bases removed from V and 6 bases from J, the gap between germline ends came to 5 bases. CDR3 length: 12 residues. The CDR3 is CASSFYPGELFF. The CDR3 DNA is TGTGCCAGCAGTTTCTACCCCGGGGAGCTGTTTTTT.

The gene calls are TRBV9 and TRBJ2-7; 7 positions agree with TRBD1. V lost 2 bases, J lost 1 base, and 6 bases stayed unmatched. CDR3 length: 15 residues. Looked up from germline, CDR1 is SGDLS and CDR2 is YYNGEE. The CDR3 spells CASSVQPGQSYEQYF. The DNA for the CDR3 is TGTGCCAGCAGCGTCCAACCGGGACAGTCCTACGAGCAGTACTTC.

This clone was recorded once. The V gene is TRBV6-6, the J gene TRBJ2-7; D not resolved. CDR1 is MNHNY, CDR2 SVGAGI, per germline (reference sequence). The length of the CDR3 is 12 residues. Trimming stripped 6 bases from V and 7 bases from J, with 13 bases between. The CDR3 bases are TGTGCCAGCAGCCCTCAACTACAAGAGCAGTACTTC. Translation: CASSPQLQEQYF.